The 32 T cell receptor beta chains below all came from one sample that was sequenced in a study of blood T cell repertoires in COVID-19. Profiled with immunoSEQ multiplex PCR; TCRdb holds only in-frame clones, not every one. The sample carries some 160,000 clones, 70% to 90% recorded once. Sequencing input: peripheral blood. The receptors shown here come from a man aged 60 to 69 with acute or convalescent COVID-19.

V gene TRBV11-2 combines with J gene TRBJ2-1; 7 bases line up with TRBD2. Germline loops: CDR1 SGHAT, CDR2 FQNNGV. This CDR3 contains 15 residues. V gave up 5 bases and J gave up 0 bases; unmatched junction bases: 4. CDR3 sequence (DNA): TGTGCCAGCAGCCTCGGGGGGACCTCCTACAATGAGCAGTTCTTC. Translation: CASSLGGTSYNEQFF.

This CDR3 is CASSLGALQTGANVLTF. CDR3 coding DNA: TGTGCCAGCAGCTTGGGGGCATTGCAGACGGGGGCCAACGTCCTGACTTTC. The chain joins TRBV5-4 to TRBJ2-6; D gene uncertain. CDR1 is SGHNT, CDR2 YYREEE, per germline (reference sequence). V was clipped by 0 bases and J by 4 bases, with 14 bases between them. There are 17 residues in the CDR3.

The chain has TRBV18 and TRBJ1-1; 10 bases line up with TRBD1. The CDR3 has 17 residues. V gave up 3 bases and J gave up 3 bases; unmatched junction bases: 10. Germline CDR1 KGHSH, CDR2 LQKENI. CDR3 in amino acids: CASSPRPGTGDDTEAFF. The CDR3 coding sequence is TGTGCCAGCTCACCTCGCCCCGGGACAGGGGATGACACTGAAGCTTTCTTT.

This chain links TRBV7-9 with TRBJ1-2; a weak D match, TRBD1 (6 bases). Deletions cut 6 bases from V and 3 bases from J, with 11 bases between. Germline V lookup: CDR1 SEHNR, CDR2 FQNEAQ (reference sequence). This CDR3 is built from 13 residues. The CDR3: CASRPTGYYGYTF. The CDR3, as DNA: TGTGCCAGCAGACCGACAGGATACTATGGCTACACCTTC.

The chain is built from TRBV14 and TRBJ1-1; D possibly corresponds to TRBD1 (5 bases). With 5 bases removed from V and 0 bases from J, the gap between germline ends came to 10 bases. The germline V gene encodes CDR1 SGHDN and CDR2 FVKESK. This CDR3 contains 14 residues. The CDR3 coding sequence is TGTGCCAGCAGCACCAGGGTGGTGAACACTGAAGCTTTCTTT. Its protein is CASSTRVVNTEAFF.

The rearrangement links TRBV24-1 to TRBJ2-3; 8 bases match TRBD2. V lost 3 bases to trimming and J lost 3 bases; unmatched junction nucleotides: 7. Germline V gene sequence: CDR1 KGHDR, CDR2 SFDVKD. This CDR3 is built from 16 residues. This chain's CDR3 is CATSDVATSGTDTQYF. The CDR3 bases are TGTGCCACCAGTGATGTTGCAACTAGCGGAACAGATACGCAGTATTTT.

The rearrangement joins TRBV2 to TRBJ2-2; 7 positions agree with TRBD1. J lost 6 bases, V lost 5 bases, and 9 bases had no gene match. The germline V gene encodes CDR1 SNHLY and CDR2 FYNNEI. CDR3 size: 15 residues. In DNA form, the CDR3 reads TGTGCCAGCAGTCGTTATACAGGGGCGGCCGGGGAGCTGTTTTTT. This gives the protein CASSRYTGAAGELFF.

The chain carries TRBV6-5 and TRBJ1-6; perhaps TRBD1 as D (6 bases). There are 15 residues in the CDR3. The germline V gene encodes CDR1 MNHEY and CDR2 SVGAGI. Deletions cut 5 bases from V and 11 bases from J, with 19 bases between. CDR3 region: CASSPLWGKGAPLHF. The CDR3 nucleotides read TGTGCCAGCAGTCCCCTGTGGGGGAAGGGGGCACCCCTCCACTTT.

This clone is a singleton in its sample. This chain connects TRBV6-6 to TRBJ1-1; D is possibly TRBD1 (6 bases). The CDR3 length is 13 residues. Trimming pared 5 bases from V and 8 bases from J, leaving 15 bases between. In germline, CDR1 is MNHNY, CDR2 SVGAGI (reference sequence). DNA for the CDR3: TGTGCCAGCAGTCAACAGGGATTCGGCGAAGCTTTCTTT. Translated, it gives CASSQQGFGEAFF.

The sample holds one count of this clone. The chain links TRBV21-1 to TRBJ1-1; the table's D call TRBD1 went unverified against the DNA. TRBV21-1 is a recognized pseudogene. This CDR3 spans 20 amino acids. The CDR3 DNA follows: TGTGCCAGCAGCAAAGTCAGGGGGCGAAACAAGATTTTGCCGGGCACTGAAGCTTTCTTT. Protein product: CASSKVRGRNKILPGTEAFF.

J is TRBJ2-3 and V is TRBV5-1; D is perhaps TRBD1 (5 bases). The CDR3 loop spans 14 amino acids. V lost 4 bases, J lost 4 bases, and 13 bases lay in between. CDR1 SGHRS and CDR2 YFSETQ come from the germline V gene. The chain's CDR3 is CASSPQGVPDTQYF. CDR3 DNA sequence: TGCGCCAGCAGCCCCCAAGGGGTCCCAGATACGCAGTATTTT. Full variable domain (missing parts from reference TRBV5-1 and TRBJ2-3): KAGVTQTPRYLIKTRGQQVTLSCSPISGHRSVSWYQQTPGQGLQFLFEYFSETQRNKGNFPGRFSGRQFSNSRSEMNVSTLELGDSALYLCASSPQGVPDTQYFGPGTRLTVL.

The chain recombines TRBV6-5 with TRBJ1-2, with D tentatively TRBD1 (6 bases). CDR1 and CDR2 from the germline V gene are MNHEY and SVGAGI. Trimming removed 3 bases at V and 4 bases at J, with 18 bases between. This CDR3 is 16 amino acids long. The CDR3 DNA reads as TGTGCCAGCAGTTATCATAACAGGGACATCGGCTATGGCTACACCTTC. Translated, it gives CASSYHNRDIGYGYTF.

This clone was seen a single time. This rearrangement joins TRBV7-8 to TRBJ1-2, with D possibly matching TRBD1 (5 bases). The CDR3 spans 19 residues. V lost 5 bases, J lost 0 bases, and 25 bases lay in between. Germline V CDR1 and CDR2: SGHVS, FQNEAQ. This CDR3 is CASSPLGGVRWEANYGYTF. The CDR3 DNA is TGTGCCAGCAGCCCTCTCGGGGGGGTCCGTTGGGAAGCTAACTATGGCTACACCTTC. Based on the CDR3 plus reference TRBV7-8 and TRBJ1-2, the full variable domain is GAGVSQSPRYKVAKRGQDVALRCDPISGHVSLFWYQQALGQGPEFLTYFQNEAQLDKSGLPSDRFFAERPEGSVSTLKIQRTQQEDSAVYLCASSPLGGVRWEANYGYTFGSGTRLTVV.

J is TRBJ1-1 and V is TRBV2, with no clear D. Germline V gene sequence: CDR1 SNHLY, CDR2 FYNNEI. V was shortened by 3 bases and J by 4 bases, with 6 bases between the two germline ends. The CDR3 extends over 12 amino acids. The CDR3 sequence: CASSDAGTEAFF. In DNA form, the CDR3 reads TGTGCCAGCAGTGATGCCGGCACTGAAGCTTTCTTT.

The rearrangement links TRBV2 to TRBJ1-1, with D unclear. Looked up from germline, CDR1 is SNHLY and CDR2 is FYNNEI. The CDR3 extends over 14 amino acids. V shed 10 bases and J shed 1 base, with 16 bases lying between them. This CDR3 reads CATRNAPGNTEAFF. In DNA, the CDR3 is TGTGCCACCCGAAATGCCCCAGGGAACACTGAAGCTTTCTTT.

This clone appeared a single time. The CDR3 sequence: CASSLARRGGGADTQYF. CDR3 DNA: TGTGCCAGCAGCTTAGCTCGGCGAGGGGGTGGAGCAGATACGCAGTATTTT. J is TRBJ2-3 and V is TRBV7-2, with D possibly being TRBD1 (6 bases). Trimming cost V 0 bases and J 4 bases, with 17 bases left between them. The CDR3 length is 17 residues. Germline V gene data show CDR1 as SGHTA and CDR2 as FQGNSA.

The rearrangement links TRBV7-2 to TRBJ1-6, with TRBD1 identical over 7 bases. Germline assignment: CDR1 SGHTA and CDR2 FQGNSA. The CDR3 runs 14 residues. The V segment lost 4 bases and the J segment 9 bases; nucleotides outside the gene matches: 6. In DNA form, the CDR3 reads TGTGCCAGCAGCTCCACAGGGGTAGTTTCACCCCTCCACTTT. As protein: CASSSTGVVSPLHF.

The chain links TRBV7-2 to TRBJ2-5; TRBD2 aligns across 7 bases. The V and J ends lost 3 bases and 4 bases, in that order; junction bases with no gene match: 11. The CDR3 sequence is 16 residues long. Germline V gene sequence: CDR1 SGHTA, CDR2 FQGNSA. This chain's CDR3 is CASSLLTAGLGETQYF. The CDR3 bases are TGTGCCAGCAGCTTGTTAACAGCGGGGTTAGGAGAGACCCAGTACTTC. The entire variable domain, with the rest obtained from reference TRBV7-2 and TRBJ2-5, is as follows: GAGVSQSPSNKVTEKGKDVELRCDPISGHTALYWYRQSLGQGLEFLIYFQGNSAPDKSGLPSDRFSAERTGGSVSTLTIQRTQQEDSAVYLCASSLLTAGLGETQYFGPGTRLLVL.

This sequence joins TRBV11-2 and TRBJ1-3; maybe TRBD1 (5 bases). Trimming stripped 1 base from V and 4 bases from J, with 8 bases between. Germline values: CDR1 SGHAT, CDR2 FQNNGV. The CDR3 has 14 amino acids. The CDR3 coding sequence is TGTGCCAGCAGCTTAGCAGGGTCCGGAAACACCATATATTTT. Protein: CASSLAGSGNTIYF.

Written as DNA, the CDR3 is TGCGCCAGCAGCCAAGATCTGGGGGCTGGACAGCCCCAGCATTTT. Its translation: CASSQDLGAGQPQHF. The chain joins TRBV4-3 to TRBJ1-5, with a weak D call TRBD1 (6 bases). V lost 0 bases, J lost 7 bases, and 13 bases lay in between. The CDR3 spans 15 residues. The germline V gene has CDR1 LGHNA and CDR2 YSLEER.

The chain links TRBV15 to TRBJ1-4, with D possibly being TRBD1 (5 bases). With 3 bases removed from V and 5 bases from J, the gap between germline ends came to 25 bases. The germline V gene encodes CDR1 LNHNV and CDR2 YYDKDF (reference sequence). The CDR3 has 19 residues. This chain's CDR3 is CATSRHRRDPDGGNEKLFF. The CDR3 DNA reads as TGTGCCACCAGCAGGCATAGGAGGGACCCGGATGGGGGGAATGAAAAACTGTTTTTT. Full variable domain (remainder filled in from reference TRBV15 and TRBJ1-4): DAMVIQNPRYQVTQFGKPVTLSCSQTLNHNVMYWYQQKSSQAPKLLFHYYDKDFNNEADTPDNFQSRRPNTSFCFLDIRSPGLGDTAMYLCATSRHRRDPDGGNEKLFFGSGTQLSVL.

CDR3 in amino acids: CSVGDTQYF. CDR3 nucleotide sequence: TGCAGCGTCGGGGATACGCAGTATTTT. The chain has TRBV29-1 and TRBJ2-3; D uncertain. This CDR3 is 9 amino acids long. Trimming pared 6 bases from V and 6 bases from J, leaving 4 bases between. Germline V gene lookup returns CDR1 SQVTM and CDR2 ANQGSEA.

The chain uses TRBV5-4 and TRBJ2-6; a possible D gene is TRBD1 (6 bases). V shed 4 bases and J shed 1 base, with 15 bases lying between them. The CDR3 covers 17 residues. Germline assignment: CDR1 SGHNT and CDR2 YYREEE (reference sequence). CDR3 in amino acids: CASSIGGRGSGANVLTF. CDR3 nucleotide sequence: TGTGCCAGCAGCATTGGTGGCAGGGGATCTGGGGCCAACGTCCTGACTTTC. Variable domain in full (rest from reference TRBV5-4 and TRBJ2-6): ETGVTQSPTHLIKTRGQQVTLRCSSQSGHNTVSWYQQALGQGPQFIFQYYREEENGRGNFPPRFSGLQFPNYSSELNVNALELDDSALYLCASSIGGRGSGANVLTFGAGSRLTVL.

This clone has just a few counts. Within the sample, other DNA sequences also encode this same CDR3. This chain links TRBV5-1 with TRBJ1-1; D is ambiguous. CDR3 size: 14 residues. Germline lookup yields CDR1 SGHRS and CDR2 YFSETQ. V was clipped by 0 bases and J by 1 base, with 7 bases between them. The CDR3 nucleotides read TGCGCCAGCAGCTTGGGAGGTGGGAACACTGAAGCTTTCTTT. Translated: CASSLGGGNTEAFF.

This clone was found once. CDR3 loop: CASSPGLTLGGEKLFF. In DNA, the CDR3 is TGTGCCAGTAGTCCAGGGTTAACTTTAGGTGGTGAAAAACTGTTTTTT. The V call is TRBV19, the J call TRBJ1-4; tentatively, D is TRBD1 (5 bases). Trimming removed 5 bases from V and 7 bases from J, with 20 bases in between. The CDR3 spans 16 residues. Per the germline V gene, CDR1 is LNHDA and CDR2 is SQIVND (reference sequence).

This rearrangement joins TRBV2 to TRBJ1-1, with 8 bases aligning to TRBD1. Germline V gene data show CDR1 as SNHLY and CDR2 as FYNNEI. With 6 bases clipped from V and 2 bases from J, the junction kept 5 bases outside the gene matches. The CDR3 runs 14 residues. The CDR3 DNA is TGTGCCAGCAGCCAGACAGGGGTAAACACTGAAGCTTTCTTT. Translated, it gives CASSQTGVNTEAFF.

The V gene is TRBV19, the J gene TRBJ1-2; D unclear. Germline CDR1 reads LNHDA; CDR2 reads SQIVND (reference sequence). The V gene lost 5 bases and the J gene lost 4 bases, with 14 bases spanning the gap. The CDR3 totals 14 residues. CDR3 residues: CASSRSGGLYGYTF. As DNA, the CDR3 is TGTGCCAGTAGTCGATCCGGCGGCCTCTATGGCTACACCTTC.

The chain is built from TRBV4-1 and TRBJ1-4; D is perhaps TRBD1 (5 bases). The CDR3 contains 18 residues. V shed 0 bases and J shed 4 bases, with 18 bases lying between them. The V gene's germline CDR1 is MGHRA and CDR2 YSYEKL. CDR3: CASSQDRRGSSGNEKLFF. The CDR3 DNA sequence: TGCGCCAGCAGCCAAGATAGGAGGGGCTCCTCCGGTAATGAAAAACTGTTTTTT.

This clone appeared once. J is TRBJ1-5 and V is TRBV11-2; 7 positions agree with TRBD1. The trim removed 5 bases at V and 5 bases at J, leaving 3 bases unmatched. There are 13 residues in the CDR3. CDR1 is SGHAT and CDR2 is FQNNGV in the germline V gene. The CDR3 is CASSPGQHQPQHF. The CDR3 DNA sequence: TGTGCCAGCAGCCCGGGACAGCATCAGCCCCAGCATTTT.

This sequence joins TRBV5-1 and TRBJ2-7; 9 nucleotides match TRBD1. Germline V gives CDR1 SGHRS, CDR2 YFSETQ. The CDR3 sequence is 15 residues long. With 0 bases clipped from V and 4 bases from J, the junction kept 5 bases outside the gene matches. The CDR3 is CASSLGGTGKYEQYF. The CDR3 DNA reads TGCGCCAGCAGCTTGGGTGGGACAGGGAAATACGAGCAGTACTTC.

This clone has just a few counts. The chain has TRBV6-5 and TRBJ1-1; TRBD1 matches 7 bases. CDR3 length: 15 amino acids. CDR1 and CDR2 from the germline V gene are MNHEY and SVGAGI. V shed 4 bases, J shed 1 base, and the junction held 6 bases outside the gene matches. CDR3 in amino acids: CASSSNRGKNTEAFF. The DNA for the CDR3 is TGTGCCAGCAGTTCAAACAGGGGAAAGAACACTGAAGCTTTCTTT.

The genes are TRBV11-2 and TRBJ1-2; possibly TRBD1 for D (5 bases). CDR1 SGHAT and CDR2 FQNNGV come from the germline V gene. The CDR3 spans 14 residues. V lost 3 bases and J 8 bases, leaving 16 bases between the germline ends. The CDR3 region is CASSLRPGLGGYTF. The DNA for the CDR3 is TGTGCCAGCAGCTTGCGCCCAGGGTTGGGAGGCTACACCTTC. Full variable domain (outside the CDR3, taken from reference TRBV11-2 and TRBJ1-2): EAGVAQSPRYKIIEKRQSVAFWCNPISGHATLYWYQQILGQGPKLLIQFQNNGVVDDSQLPKDRFSAERLKGVDSTLKIQPAKLEDSAVYLCASSLRPGLGGYTFGSGTRLTVV.